This T cell receptor beta chain was captured in a study of response to subunit inactivated influenza vaccine. By sample share, this clonotype is medium-sized. In TCRdb, the RT-PCR reads were re-called with MiXCR into one record per CDR3 protein. The sample holds roughly 570,000 distinct CDR3 sequences; 13% to 15% are singletons and the top ten take roughly 10%. V shed 0 bases and J 9 bases; nucleotides not matched to a gene: 5. The CDR3 sequence is 14 residues long. CDR1 ENHRY and CDR2 SYGVKD come from the germline V gene. The material was PBMCs from blood, obtained 11 to 12 days after vaccination. The TCR originated in a man aged 50 to 60 who received an inactivated influenza vaccine. The rearrangement joins TRBV10-3 to TRBJ2-7; 10 bases are shared with TRBD2. CDR3 in amino acids: CAISESSSGGTQYF. CDR3 bases: TGTGCCATCAGTGAGTCGAGTAGCGGGGGGACGCAGTACTTC.